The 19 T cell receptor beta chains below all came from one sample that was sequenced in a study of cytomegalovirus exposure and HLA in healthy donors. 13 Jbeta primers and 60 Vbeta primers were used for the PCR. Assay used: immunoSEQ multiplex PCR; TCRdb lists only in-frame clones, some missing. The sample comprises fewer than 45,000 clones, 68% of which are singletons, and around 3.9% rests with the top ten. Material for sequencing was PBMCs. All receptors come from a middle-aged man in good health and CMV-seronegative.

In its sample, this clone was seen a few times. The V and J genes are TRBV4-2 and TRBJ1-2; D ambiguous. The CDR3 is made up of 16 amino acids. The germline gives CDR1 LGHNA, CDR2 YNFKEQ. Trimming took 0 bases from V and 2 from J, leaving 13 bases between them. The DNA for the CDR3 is TGTGCCAGCAGCCAAGATCTTGGGCAGGTAAACTATGGCTACACCTTC. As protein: CASSQDLGQVNYGYTF.

In nucleotides, the CDR3 is TGTGCCAGCAGCTTCCAACTAGCGGGGGAAGGAAAGACCCAGTACTTC. Protein: CASSFQLAGEGKTQYF. The genes are TRBV5-4 and TRBJ2-5; 11 bases map to TRBD2. The V gene end was trimmed by 2 bases and the J gene end by 6 bases; junction bases not matched to a gene: 9. Germline V gene lookup returns CDR1 SGHNT and CDR2 YYREEE (reference sequence). This CDR3 region has 16 residues.

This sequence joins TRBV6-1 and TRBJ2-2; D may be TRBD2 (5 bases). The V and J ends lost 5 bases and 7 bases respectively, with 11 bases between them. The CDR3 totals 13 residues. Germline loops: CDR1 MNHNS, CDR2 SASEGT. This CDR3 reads CASSWTEGGELFF. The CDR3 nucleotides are TGTGCCAGCAGTTGGACTGAGGGCGGGGAGCTGTTTTTT.

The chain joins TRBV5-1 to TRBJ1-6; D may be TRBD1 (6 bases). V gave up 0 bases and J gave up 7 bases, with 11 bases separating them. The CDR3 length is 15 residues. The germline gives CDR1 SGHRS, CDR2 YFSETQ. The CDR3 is CASSLAWTDNSPLHF. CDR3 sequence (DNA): TGCGCCAGCAGCTTGGCCTGGACAGACAATTCACCCCTCCACTTT. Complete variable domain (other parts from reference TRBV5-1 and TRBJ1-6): KAGVTQTPRYLIKTRGQQVTLSCSPISGHRSVSWYQQTPGQGLQFLFEYFSETQRNKGNFPGRFSGRQFSNSRSEMNVSTLELGDSALYLCASSLAWTDNSPLHFGNGTRLTVT.

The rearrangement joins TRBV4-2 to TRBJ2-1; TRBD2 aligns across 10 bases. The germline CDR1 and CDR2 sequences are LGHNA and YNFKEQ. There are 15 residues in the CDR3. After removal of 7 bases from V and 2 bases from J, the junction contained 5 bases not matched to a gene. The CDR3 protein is CASTSSGGAYNEQFF. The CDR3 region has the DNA TGTGCCAGCACCTCCAGCGGGGGGGCCTACAATGAGCAGTTCTTC.

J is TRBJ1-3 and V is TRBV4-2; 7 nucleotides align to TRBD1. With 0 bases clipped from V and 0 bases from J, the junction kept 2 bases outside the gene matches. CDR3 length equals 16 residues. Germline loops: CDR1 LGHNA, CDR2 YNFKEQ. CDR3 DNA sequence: TGTGCCAGCAGCCAAGAGGGGACAGACTCTGGAAACACCATATATTTT. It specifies CASSQEGTDSGNTIYF.

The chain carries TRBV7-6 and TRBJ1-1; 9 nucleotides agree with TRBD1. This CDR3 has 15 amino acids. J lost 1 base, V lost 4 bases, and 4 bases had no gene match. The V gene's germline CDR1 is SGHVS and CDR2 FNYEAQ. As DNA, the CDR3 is TGTGCCAGCAGCTCCCTGACAGGGGGGAACACTGAAGCTTTCTTT. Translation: CASSSLTGGNTEAFF.

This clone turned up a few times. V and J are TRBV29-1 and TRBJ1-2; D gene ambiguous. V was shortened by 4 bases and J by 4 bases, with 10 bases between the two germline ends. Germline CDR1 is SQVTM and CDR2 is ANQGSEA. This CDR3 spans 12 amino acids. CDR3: CSVGGEPYGYTF. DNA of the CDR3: TGCAGCGTTGGGGGAGAGCCCTATGGCTACACCTTC.

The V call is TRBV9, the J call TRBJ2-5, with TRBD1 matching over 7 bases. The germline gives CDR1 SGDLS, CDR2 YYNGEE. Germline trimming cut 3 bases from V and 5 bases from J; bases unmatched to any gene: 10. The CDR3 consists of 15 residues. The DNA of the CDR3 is TGTGCCAGCAGCGCCTTCGGACAGGACGATGAGACCCAGTACTTC. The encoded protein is CASSAFGQDDETQYF.

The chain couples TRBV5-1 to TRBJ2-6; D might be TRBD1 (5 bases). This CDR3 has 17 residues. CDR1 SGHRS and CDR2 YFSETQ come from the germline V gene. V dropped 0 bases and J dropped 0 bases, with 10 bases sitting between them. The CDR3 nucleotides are TGCGCCAGCAGCTTGGCCGGCAGGGTCTCTGGGGCCAACGTCCTGACTTTC. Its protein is CASSLAGRVSGANVLTF. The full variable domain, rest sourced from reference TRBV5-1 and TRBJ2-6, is KAGVTQTPRYLIKTRGQQVTLSCSPISGHRSVSWYQQTPGQGLQFLFEYFSETQRNKGNFPGRFSGRQFSNSRSEMNVSTLELGDSALYLCASSLAGRVSGANVLTFGAGSRLTVL.

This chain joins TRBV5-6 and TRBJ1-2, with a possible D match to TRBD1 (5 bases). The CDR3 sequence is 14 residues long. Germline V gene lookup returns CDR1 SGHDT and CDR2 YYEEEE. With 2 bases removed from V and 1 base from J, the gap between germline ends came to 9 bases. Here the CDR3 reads CASSLGQINYGYTF. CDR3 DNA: TGTGCCAGCAGCTTAGGACAAATTAACTATGGCTACACCTTC.

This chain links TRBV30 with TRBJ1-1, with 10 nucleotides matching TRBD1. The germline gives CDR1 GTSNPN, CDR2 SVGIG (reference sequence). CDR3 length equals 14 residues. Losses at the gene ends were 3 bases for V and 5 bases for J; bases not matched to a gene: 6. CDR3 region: CAWRRQGARTEAFF. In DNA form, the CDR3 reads TGTGCCTGGAGGCGACAGGGGGCGAGAACTGAAGCTTTCTTT.

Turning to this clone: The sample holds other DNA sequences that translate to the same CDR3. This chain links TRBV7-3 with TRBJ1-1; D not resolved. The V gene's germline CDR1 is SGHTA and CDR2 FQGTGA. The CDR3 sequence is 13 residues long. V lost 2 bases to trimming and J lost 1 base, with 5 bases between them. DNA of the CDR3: TGTGCCAGCAGCTTAGCGGGGAACACTGAAGCTTTCTTT. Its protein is CASSLAGNTEAFF.

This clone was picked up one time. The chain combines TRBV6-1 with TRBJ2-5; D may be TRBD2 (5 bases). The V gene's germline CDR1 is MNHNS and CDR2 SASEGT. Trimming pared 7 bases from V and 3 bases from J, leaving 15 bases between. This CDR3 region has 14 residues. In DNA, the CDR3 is TGTGCCAGCACCGGCCGGAAGACTAAAGAGACCCAGTACTTC. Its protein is CASTGRKTKETQYF.

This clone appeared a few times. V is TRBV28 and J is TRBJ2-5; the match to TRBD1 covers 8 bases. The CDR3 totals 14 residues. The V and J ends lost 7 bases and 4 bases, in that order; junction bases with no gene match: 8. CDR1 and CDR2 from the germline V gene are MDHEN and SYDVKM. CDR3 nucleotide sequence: TGTGCCAGCACAACCGGACAGGGCTCAGAGACCCAGTACTTC. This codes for CASTTGQGSETQYF.

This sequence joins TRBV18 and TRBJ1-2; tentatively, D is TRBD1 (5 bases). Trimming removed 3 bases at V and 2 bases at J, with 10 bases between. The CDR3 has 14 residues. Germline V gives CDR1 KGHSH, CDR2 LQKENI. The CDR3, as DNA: TGTGCCAGCTCACCCAACGACAGCAACTATGGCTACACCTTC. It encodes CASSPNDSNYGYTF.

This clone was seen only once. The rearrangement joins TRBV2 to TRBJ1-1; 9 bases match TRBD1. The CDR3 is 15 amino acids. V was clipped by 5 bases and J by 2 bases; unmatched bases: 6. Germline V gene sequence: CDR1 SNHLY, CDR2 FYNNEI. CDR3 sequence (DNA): TGTGCCAGCAGTTCCTCGGGACAGGGAAACACTGAAGCTTTCTTT. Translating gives CASSSSGQGNTEAFF.

This CDR3 is CASSPGGKNTEAFF. CDR3 nucleotides: TGTGCCAGCTCACCAGGCGGGAAGAACACTGAAGCTTTCTTT. The V gene is TRBV18, the J gene TRBJ1-1, with no clear D. V lost 2 bases to trimming and J lost 1 base, with 8 bases between them. The CDR3 extends over 14 amino acids. Germline CDR1 reads KGHSH; CDR2 reads LQKENI.

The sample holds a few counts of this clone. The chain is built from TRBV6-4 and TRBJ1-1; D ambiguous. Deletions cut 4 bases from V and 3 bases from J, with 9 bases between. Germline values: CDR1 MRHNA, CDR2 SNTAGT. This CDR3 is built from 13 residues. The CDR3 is CASSGEMDTEAFF. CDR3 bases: TGTGCCAGCAGTGGCGAGATGGACACTGAAGCTTTCTTT.